This passage covers 2 T cell receptor beta chains from one sample sequenced in a study of T cell repertoires in cytomegalovirus infection. TCRdb re-analysed the reads in MiXCR, keeping a single row per CDR3 protein. The sample holds 76,000 or so distinct CDR3 sequences, 3.7% seen once. Sequenced: PBMCs. The receptors stem from a human donor in good health (CMV status not recorded). Some clones in this sample may be carry-over from other donors' samples.

This clonotype was recorded at least ten times. The chain combines TRBV7-8 with TRBJ2-5; the D gene is possibly TRBD1 (6 bases). Germline V gene lookup returns CDR1 SGHVS and CDR2 FQNEAQ. Trimming cost V 2 bases and J 0 bases, with 10 bases left between them. The CDR3 has 15 residues. CDR3 loop: CASSLTGTYQETQYF. The CDR3 DNA is TGTGCCAGCAGCTTAACAGGGACGTACCAAGAGACCCAGTACTTC. Together with reference TRBV7-8 and TRBJ2-5, the CDR3 gives the full variable domain: GAGVSQSPRYKVAKRGQDVALRCDPISGHVSLFWYQQALGQGPEFLTYFQNEAQLDKSGLPSDRFFAERPEGSVSTLKIQRTQQEDSAVYLCASSLTGTYQETQYFGPGTRLLVL.

There are many counts of this clonotype. V is TRBV18 and J is TRBJ2-1, with D unresolved. Looked up from germline, CDR1 is KGHSH and CDR2 is LQKENI. The germline V and J ends were trimmed by 5 bases and 9 bases, with 17 bases remaining between them. This CDR3 has 14 residues. CDR3 sequence (DNA): TGTGCCAGCTCATCCACAATCGGCCCGGGTGAGCAGTTCTTC. It codes for CASSSTIGPGEQFF.